The next 31 T cell receptor beta chains were all read from a single sample in a study of cytomegalovirus exposure and HLA in healthy donors. Researchers ran the PCR with 60 Vbeta and 13 Jbeta primers. The method was immunoSEQ multiplex PCR; TCRdb's version includes in-frame clones alone and lacks a portion of them. The data hold about 120,000 clones, with over 70% observed a single time. Material for sequencing was PBMCs. The receptors here all came from a man aged 18 to 35 in good health and CMV-seropositive.

The J gene is TRBJ2-3, the V gene TRBV7-6; perhaps TRBD1 as D (6 bases). V was pared by 2 bases and J by 1 base, with 19 bases between. CDR3 length equals 18 residues. Per the germline V gene, CDR1 is SGHVS and CDR2 is FNYEAQ. The CDR3 reads CASSLFSGGRGGTDTQYF. DNA for the CDR3: TGTGCCAGCAGCTTATTCAGTGGGGGCCGGGGCGGCACAGATACGCAGTATTTT.

The chain carries TRBV2 and TRBJ2-2; 10 bases line up with TRBD2. V lost 6 bases to trimming and J lost 7 bases; unmatched junction nucleotides: 11. Germline assignment: CDR1 SNHLY and CDR2 FYNNEI. The CDR3 totals 16 residues. The CDR3 reads CASRRDLAGAGGELFF. The CDR3 DNA reads as TGTGCCAGCAGGCGGGACCTAGCGGGAGCAGGCGGGGAGCTGTTTTTT.

The gene calls are TRBV18 and TRBJ2-1, with TRBD2 matching 8 bases. J was trimmed by 6 bases and V by 0 bases; bases with no gene match: 10. In germline, CDR1 is KGHSH, CDR2 LQKENI. This CDR3 has 17 residues. CDR3 protein: CASSPPEAGAGPNEQFF. DNA for the CDR3: TGTGCCAGCTCACCACCGGAAGCGGGAGCAGGCCCCAATGAGCAGTTCTTC. Combining the CDR3 with reference TRBV18 and TRBJ2-1 gives the whole variable domain NAGVMQNPRHLVRRRGQEARLRCSPMKGHSHVYWYRQLPEEGLKFMVYLQKENIIDESGMPKERFSAEFPKEGPSILRIQQVVRGDSAAYFCASSPPEAGAGPNEQFFGPGTRLTVL.

V is TRBV2 and J is TRBJ2-2; D possibly corresponds to TRBD1 (6 bases). Germline CDR1 reads SNHLY; CDR2 reads FYNNEI. The CDR3 contains 15 residues. Between the trimmed V and J ends, which lost 8 bases and 1 base, there was a span of 14 bases. The CDR3: CASRKGHLNTGELFF. The CDR3 coding sequence is TGTGCCAGCCGCAAGGGACACCTGAACACCGGGGAGCTGTTTTTT. Full variable domain (missing parts from reference TRBV2 and TRBJ2-2): EPEVTQTPSHQVTQMGQEVILRCVPISNHLYFYWYRQILGQKVEFLVSFYNNEISEKSEIFDDQFSVERPDGSNFTLKIRSTKLEDSAMYFCASRKGHLNTGELFFGEGSRLTVL.

The chain joins TRBV4-3 to TRBJ2-7, with 7 bases matching TRBD2. Germline loops: CDR1 LGHNA, CDR2 YSLEER. Trimming removed 1 base from V and 4 bases from J; junction bases left unmatched: 4. The CDR3 totals 14 residues. CDR3 sequence (DNA): TGCGCCAGCAGCCAAGGTGGGGGGGGGTACGAGCAGTACTTC. Residues: CASSQGGGGYEQYF.

The DNA for the CDR3 is TGTGCCAGCAGCCCCCGGGGTGGAAGTTCTGGAAACACCATATATTTT. Its translation: CASSPRGGSSGNTIYF. V and J are TRBV9 and TRBJ1-3; D ambiguous. Trimming shortened V by 4 bases and J by 1 base, and 15 bases separated the two germline ends. The CDR3 runs to 16 residues. The germline CDR1 and CDR2 sequences are SGDLS and YYNGEE.

For the CDR3, the DNA is TGTGCCAGCGGAGGGGCGTATCTGAATGAGCAGTTCTTC. Translation gives CASGGAYLNEQFF. The chain uses TRBV11-2 and TRBJ2-1; TRBD2 is a possible D gene (6 bases). CDR1 and CDR2 (germline): SGHAT, FQNNGV. V was cut by 8 bases and J by 7 bases, with 15 bases left in between. The CDR3 loop spans 13 amino acids.

The chain uses TRBV4-1 and TRBJ2-3, with 10 positions matching TRBD1. Germline CDR1 reads MGHRA; CDR2 reads YSYEKL. J gave up 4 bases and V 1 base, and 8 bases lay outside the gene matches. CDR3 length equals 17 residues. The CDR3 reads CASSQVRGGQGSDTQYF. CDR3 DNA sequence: TGCGCCAGCAGCCAAGTGAGAGGGGGACAGGGGTCAGATACGCAGTATTTT.

The chain has TRBV19 and TRBJ2-1; 12 positions agree with TRBD2. There are 15 residues in the CDR3. The junction had 6 bases not matched to a gene; V was cut back by 5 bases and J by 7 bases. Germline CDR1 LNHDA, CDR2 SQIVND (reference sequence). CDR3 sequence: CASSPSGLAGNEQFF. The CDR3 bases are TGTGCCAGTAGTCCATCGGGACTAGCGGGTAATGAGCAGTTCTTC.

The V gene is TRBV7-8, the J gene TRBJ2-7; D is perhaps TRBD2 (6 bases). The CDR3 is 16 residues long. V was clipped by 5 bases and J by 3 bases, with 20 bases between them. Per germline, CDR1 SGHVS and CDR2 FQNEAQ. This CDR3 reads CASSQLGRRDIYEQYF. The CDR3 DNA sequence: TGTGCCAGCAGCCAACTGGGGAGGCGGGATATCTACGAGCAGTACTTC. Variable domain in full (rest from reference TRBV7-8 and TRBJ2-7): GAGVSQSPRYKVAKRGQDVALRCDPISGHVSLFWYQQALGQGPEFLTYFQNEAQLDKSGLPSDRFFAERPEGSVSTLKIQRTQQEDSAVYLCASSQLGRRDIYEQYFGPGTRLTVT.

This clone was seen a handful of times. The J gene is TRBJ2-2, the V gene TRBV29-1, with no clear D. Between the trimmed V and J ends, which lost 3 bases and 8 bases, there was a span of 10 bases. CDR3 length equals 12 residues. Germline CDR1 is SQVTM and CDR2 is ANQGSEA. In DNA, the CDR3 is TGCAGCGTTGATAGTATTAAGGGGGAGCTGTTTTTT. This translates into CSVDSIKGELFF.

The gene calls are TRBV4-1 and TRBJ1-5; D gene uncertain. Trimming pared 2 bases from V and 6 bases from J, leaving 8 bases between. This CDR3 is built from 13 residues. The V gene's germline CDR1 is MGHRA and CDR2 YSYEKL. The CDR3 nucleotides are TGCGCCAGCAGCCAAAAGCTAAGTCAGCCCCAGCATTTT. Translating it yields CASSQKLSQPQHF.

J is TRBJ1-2 and V is TRBV6-1, with TRBD1 matching 10 bases. The CDR3 loop spans 14 amino acids. The J segment lost 6 bases and the V segment lost 7 bases, leaving 8 bases of the junction unmatched. Germline values: CDR1 MNHNS, CDR2 SASEGT. The CDR3 coding sequence is TGTGCCAGCACTCGCTTGACAGGGGGCGATGGCTACACCTTC. Encoded protein: CASTRLTGGDGYTF.

This clone showed up just a few times. The gene calls are TRBV7-2 and TRBJ2-3; 9 bases are a match to TRBD1. Trimming removed 5 bases from V and 1 base from J; junction bases left unmatched: 7. The V gene's germline CDR1 is SGHTA and CDR2 FQGNSA. This CDR3 region has 16 residues. The CDR3 region is CASSAGTGFGTDTQYF. CDR3 in DNA: TGTGCCAGCAGCGCGGGGACAGGGTTTGGCACAGATACGCAGTATTTT.

The V and J genes are TRBV7-2 and TRBJ1-1, with D tentatively TRBD1 (6 bases). CDR1 SGHTA and CDR2 FQGNSA come from the germline V gene. This CDR3 comprises 15 residues. Trimming pared 0 bases from V and 4 bases from J, leaving 12 bases between. For the CDR3, the DNA is TGTGCCAGCAGCTTAGCCACAGGGATGTCCACTGAAGCTTTCTTT. Its protein is CASSLATGMSTEAFF.

Only a few counts were recorded for this clone. The genes are TRBV7-2 and TRBJ2-7; TRBD2 agrees at 10 bases. Germline V lookup: CDR1 SGHTA, CDR2 FQGNSA. The ends lost 5 bases at V and 5 bases at J; junction bases unmatched: 12. The length of the CDR3 is 16 residues. In DNA form, the CDR3 reads TGTGCCAGCAGCCAGACCCTAGCGGGAGTCGGTGACGAGCAGTACTTC. It yields the protein CASSQTLAGVGDEQYF.

The chain carries TRBV14 and TRBJ1-6; TRBD1 aligns across 9 bases. The CDR3 has 15 residues. Germline CDR1 reads SGHDN; CDR2 reads FVKESK. V shed 6 bases, J shed 7 bases, and the junction held 7 bases outside the gene matches. In DNA form, the CDR3 reads TGTGCCAGCAGGGCTTGGACAGGGGAGAATTCACCCCTCCACTTT. Translation: CASRAWTGENSPLHF.

This clone was seen a few times. The V and J genes are TRBV6-5 and TRBJ2-2, with D tentatively TRBD1 (6 bases). The CDR3 contains 15 residues. Deletions cut 2 bases from V and 0 bases from J, with 7 bases between. Germline assignment: CDR1 MNHEY and CDR2 SVGAGI. CDR3 in DNA: TGTGCCAGCAGTTACAGGACAGCGAACACCGGGGAGCTGTTTTTT. This gives the protein CASSYRTANTGELFF.

The genes are TRBV6-1 and TRBJ2-7, with D possibly TRBD2 on 6 matching bases. V was shortened by 4 bases and J by 3 bases, with 13 bases between the two germline ends. The CDR3 is made up of 14 amino acids. CDR1 and CDR2 from the germline V gene are MNHNS and SASEGT. The CDR3 reads CASSATGTRYEQYF. The CDR3 bases are TGTGCCAGCAGTGCGACCGGGACTCGCTACGAGCAGTACTTC.

This clone was counted between two and nine times. This chain joins TRBV5-1 and TRBJ2-2, with 8 bases aligning to TRBD1. CDR1 SGHRS and CDR2 YFSETQ come from the germline V gene. The junction had 11 bases not matched to a gene; V was cut back by 6 bases and J by 4 bases. There are 16 residues in the CDR3. The CDR3 DNA reads TGCGCCAGCACGATACAGGGGGTATCCGTCACCGGGGAGCTGTTTTTT. This codes for CASTIQGVSVTGELFF.

The gene calls are TRBV7-2 and TRBJ2-5; D unclear. V lost 0 bases to trimming and J lost 2 bases, with 10 bases between them. The V gene's germline CDR1 is SGHTA and CDR2 FQGNSA. The CDR3 contains 15 residues. CDR3 DNA sequence: TGTGCCAGCAGCTTAGCATTGGCCAGTCAAGAGACCCAGTACTTC. It is translated as CASSLALASQETQYF.

The rearrangement joins TRBV7-2 to TRBJ2-7; no clear D. V shed 1 base and J shed 6 bases, with 7 bases lying between them. Germline V gene lookup returns CDR1 SGHTA and CDR2 FQGNSA. This CDR3 comprises 12 residues. The CDR3 nucleotides are TGTGCCAGCAGCTTAGGCGGATCCGAGCAGTACTTC. The encoded protein is CASSLGGSEQYF.

The V and J genes are TRBV29-1 and TRBJ1-1; weak D call: TRBD1 (5 bases). Germline loops: CDR1 SQVTM, CDR2 ANQGSEA. Between the trimmed V and J ends, which lost 4 bases and 2 bases, there was a span of 17 bases. The CDR3 covers 15 residues. The CDR3 loop reads CSVVISLGGNTEAFF. In DNA, the CDR3 is TGCAGCGTTGTCATAAGCCTCGGGGGTAACACTGAAGCTTTCTTT.

The chain uses TRBV9 and TRBJ2-2; TRBD2 agrees at 9 bases. Germline CDR1 reads SGDLS; CDR2 reads YYNGEE. The CDR3 loop spans 15 amino acids. Trimming cost V 0 bases and J 4 bases; bases outside gene matches: 1. In nucleotides, the CDR3 is TGTGCCAGCAGCGTAGAACTAGCGGGCACCGGGGAGCTGTTTTTT. Encoded protein: CASSVELAGTGELFF.

The chain is built from TRBV5-1 and TRBJ1-1; D is unclear. The germline CDR1 and CDR2 sequences are SGHRS and YFSETQ. This CDR3 spans 13 amino acids. V dropped 4 bases and J dropped 1 base, with 8 bases sitting between them. For the CDR3, the DNA is TGCGCCAGCAGCACGGGTCGGAACACTGAAGCTTTCTTT. This translates into CASSTGRNTEAFF.

The chain recombines TRBV6-6 with TRBJ2-2, with TRBD1 matching over 11 bases. The CDR3 runs to 15 residues. Germline loops: CDR1 MNHNY, CDR2 SVGAGI (reference sequence). After removal of 7 bases from V and 7 bases from J, the junction contained 8 bases not matched to a gene. The CDR3 region has the DNA TGTGCCAGCACTTTCCGGACAGGGGGCCACGGGGAGCTGTTTTTT. Protein: CASTFRTGGHGELFF.

V usage is TRBV7-8 and J usage is TRBJ1-1; possibly TRBD1 for D (6 bases). CDR1 is SGHVS and CDR2 is FQNEAQ in the germline V gene. The CDR3 consists of 14 residues. Trimming took 5 bases from V and 4 from J, leaving 14 bases between them. The CDR3, as DNA: TGTGCCAGCAGCCACAGGGATGGGGCCACTGAAGCTTTCTTT. Translation: CASSHRDGATEAFF.

In its sample, this clone was seen once. This specimen includes other DNA sequences encoding the same CDR3. The V gene is TRBV6-5, the J gene TRBJ2-1; TRBD2 matches at 8 bases. This CDR3 region has 13 residues. Looked up from germline, CDR1 is MNHEY and CDR2 is SVGAGI. V lost 6 bases, J lost 16 bases, and 14 bases stayed unmatched. The CDR3 DNA sequence: TGTGCCAGCAGCGCGGCGGCGGGGGGTGGGCAATTCTTC. Its protein is CASSAAAGGGQFF.

This clone has a single count. The junction departs from the called germline gene at one end, perhaps through a read error. The chain has TRBV19 and TRBJ1-5; 7 bases map to TRBD1. The CDR3 extends over 14 amino acids. The germline V gene encodes CDR1 LNHDA and CDR2 SQIVND (reference sequence). The CDR3 DNA sequence: TGTGCCAGTAATATAGGGGGCTCGTCTCAGCCCCAGCATTTT. Protein sequence: CASNIGGSSQPQHF.

The rearrangement uses TRBV30 and TRBJ2-7; D not certain. The CDR3 covers 12 residues. Germline CDR1 and CDR2: GTSNPN and SVGIG (reference sequence). The V and J ends lost 8 bases and 4 bases respectively, with 15 bases between them. The CDR3 DNA is TGTGCCAGGAACGAGTTTTGGTACGAGCAGTACTTC. Translating it yields CARNEFWYEQYF.

This chain links TRBV6-1 with TRBJ2-3; D uncertain. This CDR3 region has 16 residues. Germline V gene sequence: CDR1 MNHNS, CDR2 SASEGT. V was shortened by 3 bases and J by 0 bases, with 13 bases between the two germline ends. The CDR3 loop reads CASSEFEAASTDTQYF. The CDR3 DNA follows: TGTGCCAGCAGTGAGTTCGAGGCCGCTAGCACAGATACGCAGTATTTT.